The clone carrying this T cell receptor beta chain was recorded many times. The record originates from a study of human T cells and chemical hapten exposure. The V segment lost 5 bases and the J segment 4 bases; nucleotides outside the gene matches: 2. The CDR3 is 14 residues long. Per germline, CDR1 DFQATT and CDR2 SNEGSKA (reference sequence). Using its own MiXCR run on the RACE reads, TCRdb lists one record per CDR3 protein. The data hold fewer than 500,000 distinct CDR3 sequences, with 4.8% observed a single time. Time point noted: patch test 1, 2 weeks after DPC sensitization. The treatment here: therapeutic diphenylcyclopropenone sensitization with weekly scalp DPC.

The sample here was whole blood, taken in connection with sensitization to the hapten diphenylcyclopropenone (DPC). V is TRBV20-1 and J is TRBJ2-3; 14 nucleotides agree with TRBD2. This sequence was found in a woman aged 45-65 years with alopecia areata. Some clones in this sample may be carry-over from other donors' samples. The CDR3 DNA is TGCAGTGCTCGACTAGCGGGGGGGTCAGATACGCAGTATTTT. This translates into CSARLAGGSDTQYF.